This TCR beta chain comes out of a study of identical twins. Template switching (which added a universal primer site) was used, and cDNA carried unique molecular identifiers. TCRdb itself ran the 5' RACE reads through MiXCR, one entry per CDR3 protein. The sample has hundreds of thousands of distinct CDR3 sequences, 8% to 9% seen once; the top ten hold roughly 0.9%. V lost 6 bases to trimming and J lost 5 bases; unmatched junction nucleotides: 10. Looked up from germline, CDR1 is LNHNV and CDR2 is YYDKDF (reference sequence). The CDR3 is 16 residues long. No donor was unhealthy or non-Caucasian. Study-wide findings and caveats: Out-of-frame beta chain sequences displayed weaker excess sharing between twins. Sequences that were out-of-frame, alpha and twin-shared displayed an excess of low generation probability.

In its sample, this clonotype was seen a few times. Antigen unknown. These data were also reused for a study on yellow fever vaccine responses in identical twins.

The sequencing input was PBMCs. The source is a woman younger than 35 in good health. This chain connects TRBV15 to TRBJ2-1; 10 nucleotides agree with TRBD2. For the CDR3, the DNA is TGTGCCACCAGGGAGAGCGGGAGGGCCGGGAACAATGAGCAGTTCTTC. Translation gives CATRESGRAGNNEQFF.